This TCR beta chain stems from a study of T cell responses to AZD1222 COVID-19 vaccine. Data came from immunoSEQ multiplex PCR; TCRdb stores just in-frame clones and leaves some out. The sample consists of 70,000 to 90,000 clones, over 75% of them appearing once. The sequencing used peripheral blood, collected 28 days after the second AZD1222 dose. The TCR originated in an adult who received the AZD1222 COVID-19 vaccine.

CDR3 coding DNA: TGTGCCAGCAGCGTATTACCCAGCTCGAACACCGGGGAGCTGTTTTTT. Its protein product is CASSVLPSSNTGELFF. The genes are TRBV9 and TRBJ2-2; no firm D call. This CDR3 contains 16 residues. Germline lookup yields CDR1 SGDLS and CDR2 YYNGEE. V lost 1 base and J lost 0, with 10 bases in between.